This TCR beta chain is drawn from a study of cytomegalovirus exposure and HLA in healthy donors. Regarding the study as a whole: Associated with cytomegalovirus, according to the listing, were fewer than 200 TCR beta chains.

The table came from immunoSEQ multiplex PCR; TCRdb's copy has only in-frame clones and leaves some out. Altogether 100,000 to 150,000 clones are present, 95% to 97% being singletons, with the ten largest covering less than 2%. Comment on this clone: What it recognizes is unknown.

The material sequenced was PBMCs. The TCR sequence derives from a man younger than 35 in good health and CMV-seronegative.

The CDR3 spells CASSVQGSSGNTIYF. The DNA for the CDR3 is TGTGCCAGCAGCGTTCAGGGGAGCTCTGGAAACACCATATATTTT. V is TRBV7-3 and J is TRBJ1-3; a possible D gene is TRBD1 (6 bases). Between the trimmed V and J ends, which lost 5 bases and 0 bases, there was a span of 11 bases. Germline CDR1 SGHTA, CDR2 FQGTGA. The CDR3 consists of 15 residues.